Listed below are T cell receptor beta chains from one sample, sequenced in a study of CXCR3-negative and CXCR3-positive naive CD8 T cells. TCRdb reworked the 5' RACE reads into one entry per CDR3 protein, no DNA. Across 120,000 to 150,000 distinct CDR3 sequences, the top ten clones capture about 0.28% of the sample. Source material: naive CXCR3+ CD8+ T cells from blood. The receptors stem from a human donor in good health. Some clones in this sample may be carry-over from other donors' samples. The CDR3 runs from the conserved cysteine through the conserved F or W.

j_gene,v_gene,CDR3aa
TRBJ2-5,TRBV28,CASSSGRGLETQYF
TRBJ2-3,TRBV6-2/TRBV6-3,CASSLRDSAVITDTQYF
TRBJ2-2,TRBV6-5,CASSPQGVVGELFF
TRBJ2-2,TRBV7-6,CASSSSGGVNTGELFF
TRBJ2-3,TRBV7-3,CASSTTGSDTQYF
TRBJ2-7,TRBV13,CASSLSLRQREIYEQYF
TRBJ1-6,TRBV5-4,CASSLRGDRPLHF
TRBJ2-1,TRBV9,CASSVGQVIYNEQFF
TRBJ2-1,TRBV12-3/TRBV12-4,CASRPGLEMGEQFF
TRBJ2-1,TRBV6-5,CASSYGTPSSYNEQFF
TRBJ2-5,TRBV4-1,CANKAGGYQETQYF
TRBJ1-5,TRBV28,CASSRSGVWTQHF
TRBJ2-7,TRBV29-1,CSVEDYKGDSYEQYF
TRBJ2-1,TRBV25-1,CASSEALYNEQFF
TRBJ2-7,TRBV9,CASSVEGSTSYEQYF
TRBJ2-1,TRBV2,CASTAKAGRVSYNEQFF
TRBJ1-2,TRBV15,CATSILRENYGYTF
TRBJ2-6,TRBV9,CASSVFEVGANVLTF
TRBJ1-3,TRBV2,CASSEASGWNGNTIYF
TRBJ1-4,TRBV12-5,CASGLVSTNEKLFF
TRBJ2-7,TRBV29-1,CSVLGQGEVGYEQYF
TRBJ2-7,TRBV4-3,CASSRGTGFSYEQYF
TRBJ2-6,TRBV7-3,CASSPTGAGANVLTF
TRBJ1-1,TRBV4-2,CASSQQLDGTEAFF
TRBJ2-7,TRBV7-6,CASSLGPDLGYEQYF
TRBJ2-4,TRBV23-1,CASRKEQGSIGNIQYF
TRBJ1-1,TRBV30,CAWSAGWGTEAFF
TRBJ2-7,TRBV6-5,CASMVGPGAYEQYF
TRBJ1-5,TRBV28,CASSPPSYSNQPQHF
TRBJ2-7,TRBV5-1,CASSLVAGGYEQYF
TRBJ2-2,TRBV29-1,CSGKTSTGELFF
TRBJ2-1,TRBV7-9,CASSLNWISNEQFF
TRBJ2-5,TRBV7-9,CASSLAFERSETQYF
TRBJ2-7,TRBV5-1,CASSLVQGSEQYF
TRBJ2-1,TRBV5-1,CASSLREHNEQFF
TRBJ2-7,TRBV12-3/TRBV12-4,CASSSPMGQGPDEQYF
TRBJ2-7,TRBV6-2/TRBV6-3,CASSLALPSYEQYF
TRBJ2-2,TRBV6-2/TRBV6-3,CASSHPRTGRDGELFF
TRBJ2-7,TRBV7-2,CASSPTRGEQYF
TRBJ2-3,TRBV7-2,CASSSSRADTQYF
TRBJ2-5,TRBV25-1,CASSVLAGGGETQYF
TRBJ1-2,TRBV7-2,CASSLVLGGNYGYTF
TRBJ2-2,TRBV12-3/TRBV12-4,CASSWGDRNTGELFF
TRBJ1-2,TRBV28,CASSTDRAGEYNYGYTF
TRBJ2-3,TRBV6-5,CASSYAGLAGADTQYF
TRBJ2-7,TRBV5-1,CASSLGHEQYF
TRBJ1-2,TRBV12-3/TRBV12-4,CASIATGTGKGGYTF
TRBJ1-1,TRBV29-1,CSVGLDLNTEAFF
TRBJ2-5,TRBV12-3/TRBV12-4,CASSLPGRAQETQYF
TRBJ1-2,TRBV4-1,CASSQTRGHSYGYTF
TRBJ2-1,TRBV13,CASKGRAYNEQFF
TRBJ2-5,TRBV29-1,CSVGSGPGTQYF
TRBJ1-2,TRBV6-2/TRBV6-3,CASSPLDRGLFEGYTF